A single sample gave rise to the 27 T cell receptor beta chains below, sequenced in a study of cytomegalovirus exposure and HLA in healthy donors. PCR amplification relied on 60 Vbeta primers (plus 13 Jbeta primers). TCRdb's copy holds only in-frame clones and misses some; the assay was immunoSEQ multiplex PCR. The sample lists a few hundred thousand clones; about 93% were seen once. The sequenced sample was PBMCs. These receptors were collected from a girl aged 2-10 years in good health and CMV-seronegative.

This clone has more than one count but fewer than ten. This chain uses TRBV5-1 with TRBJ2-5; tentative D call: TRBD1 (5 bases). CDR3 length: 13 residues. Looked up from germline, CDR1 is SGHRS and CDR2 is YFSETQ. Trimming took 0 bases from V and 4 from J, leaving 7 bases between them. CDR3 sequence (DNA): TGCGCCAGCAGCTTGGGGGGCACAGAGACCCAGTACTTC. It translates to CASSLGGTETQYF.

The J gene is TRBJ2-5, the V gene TRBV5-1, with D unresolved. Per germline, CDR1 SGHRS and CDR2 YFSETQ. The V end lost 4 bases, the J end lost 4 bases, and 8 bases lay between the germline ends. The length of the CDR3 is 12 residues. CDR3 nucleotide sequence: TGCGCCAGCAGCGAGACATCAGAGACCCAGTACTTC. Its protein product is CASSETSETQYF.

A single count supports this clone. V usage is TRBV28 and J usage is TRBJ1-2, with D possibly TRBD1 on 5 matching bases. This CDR3 is 14 amino acids long. Germline-derived CDR1 and CDR2 are MDHEN and SYDVKM. V was shortened by 6 bases and J by 4 bases, with 15 bases between the two germline ends. The CDR3 nucleotides read TGTGCCAGCAGGACGAACGTGGGGGGCTATGGCTACACCTTC. Its translation is CASRTNVGGYGYTF.

This chain uses TRBV5-6 with TRBJ2-7; 8 nucleotides agree with TRBD1. The germline V gene has CDR1 SGHDT and CDR2 YYEEEE. This CDR3 comprises 13 residues. Trimming cost V 3 bases and J 3 bases; bases outside gene matches: 2. CDR3 residues: CASSSGQGYEQYF. In DNA form, the CDR3 reads TGTGCCAGCAGCTCCGGACAGGGCTACGAGCAGTACTTC.

The chain has TRBV7-3 and TRBJ1-1; D may be TRBD1 (5 bases). Germline values: CDR1 SGHTA, CDR2 FQGTGA. The germline V and J ends were trimmed by 2 bases and 11 bases, with 12 bases remaining between them. This CDR3 is built from 12 residues. As DNA, the CDR3 is TGTGCCAGCAGCTTATGGGGGGGAGTCGCTTTCTTT. It specifies CASSLWGGVAFF.

This chain uses TRBV27 with TRBJ2-2; TRBD2 agrees at 8 bases. The CDR3 is made up of 17 amino acids. V trimming: 0 bases; J trimming: 5 bases; junction bases outside the gene matches: 8. CDR1 and CDR2 from the germline V gene are MNHEY and SMNVEV (reference sequence). This CDR3 reads CASSLSLSGGPTGELFF. The CDR3 coding sequence is TGTGCCAGCAGTTTATCCCTTTCGGGGGGGCCTACCGGGGAGCTGTTTTTT.

This chain connects TRBV5-8 to TRBJ2-5, with 9 bases matching TRBD1. From germline, CDR1 is SGHTS and CDR2 YDEGEE. V lost 0 bases to trimming and J lost 3 bases; unmatched junction nucleotides: 9. The CDR3 runs to 17 residues. CDR3 region: CASSLELGTGNKETQYF. For the CDR3, the DNA is TGTGCCAGCAGCTTGGAGCTTGGGACAGGGAATAAAGAGACCCAGTACTTC.

The V gene is TRBV7-6, the J gene TRBJ2-3; tentatively, D is TRBD1 (5 bases). V gave up 5 bases and J gave up 0 bases, with 9 bases separating them. CDR3 size: 14 residues. The germline CDR1 and CDR2 sequences are SGHVS and FNYEAQ. The CDR3: CASSRAGSTDTQYF. The CDR3 DNA reads TGTGCCAGCAGCCGGGCAGGGAGCACAGATACGCAGTATTTT.

The chain recombines TRBV28 with TRBJ2-7; D perhaps matches TRBD2 (6 bases). CDR1 and CDR2 (germline): MDHEN, SYDVKM. This CDR3 spans 17 amino acids. Trimming pared 6 bases from V and 1 base from J, leaving 22 bases between. CDR3 sequence: CASSSSLGFGGSYEQYF. In DNA, the CDR3 is TGTGCCAGCAGCTCTTCACTCGGTTTCGGGGGTTCCTACGAGCAGTACTTC.

The chain recombines TRBV5-4 with TRBJ2-7; tentative D call: TRBD1 (5 bases). From germline, CDR1 is SGHNT and CDR2 YYREEE (reference sequence). The CDR3 is made up of 14 amino acids. V lost 4 bases and J lost 0, with 11 bases in between. The CDR3 is CASSPETASYEQYF. For the CDR3, the DNA is TGTGCCAGCAGCCCAGAGACAGCCTCCTACGAGCAGTACTTC.

CDR3 loop: CASSHRATGDTEAFF. CDR3 DNA sequence: TGTGCCAGCTCACACCGCGCGACAGGGGACACTGAAGCTTTCTTT. V is TRBV18 and J is TRBJ1-1; 8 bases fit TRBD1. Trimming cost V 4 bases and J 3 bases; bases outside gene matches: 7. The CDR3 is 15 residues long. Germline CDR1 KGHSH, CDR2 LQKENI.

DNA of the CDR3: TGCAGCGTGCACCTCTCGACAGGGGGCGCCGGGGAGCTGTTTTTT. It codes for CSVHLSTGGAGELFF. The chain couples TRBV29-1 to TRBJ2-2, with 10 bases aligning to TRBD1. This CDR3 spans 15 amino acids. The V gene's germline CDR1 is SQVTM and CDR2 ANQGSEA. The V gene end was trimmed by 6 bases and the J gene end by 6 bases; junction bases not matched to a gene: 10.

The chain couples TRBV12-5 to TRBJ1-1, with 8 bases lining up with TRBD1. The CDR3 sequence is 17 residues long. Germline CDR1 LGHNT, CDR2 FRNRAP. V lost 3 bases, J lost 3 bases, and 12 bases stayed unmatched. DNA for the CDR3: TGTGCTAGTGGTTTAAGGACAGGGCCCATTGGGTACACTGAAGCTTTCTTT. Protein product: CASGLRTGPIGYTEAFF.

The V gene is TRBV2, the J gene TRBJ2-1; TRBD1 aligns across 7 bases. The ends lost 6 bases at V and 6 bases at J; junction bases unmatched: 5. The CDR3 covers 13 residues. Germline CDR1 is SNHLY and CDR2 is FYNNEI. DNA of the CDR3: TGTGCCAGCAGCCGACAGGGCCCCAATGAGCAGTTCTTC. This sequence encodes CASSRQGPNEQFF. The entire variable domain, with the rest obtained from reference TRBV2 and TRBJ2-1, is as follows: EPEVTQTPSHQVTQMGQEVILRCVPISNHLYFYWYRQILGQKVEFLVSFYNNEISEKSEIFDDQFSVERPDGSNFTLKIRSTKLEDSAMYFCASSRQGPNEQFFGPGTRLTVL.

The genes are TRBV30 and TRBJ2-1; tentatively, D is TRBD1 (6 bases). The V gene's germline CDR1 is GTSNPN and CDR2 SVGIG (reference sequence). This CDR3 spans 12 amino acids. V was cut by 8 bases and J by 3 bases, with 11 bases left in between. This chain's CDR3 is CASRTDYNEQFF. CDR3 in DNA: TGTGCCAGCCGGACAGACTACAATGAGCAGTTCTTC. Based on the CDR3 plus reference TRBV30 and TRBJ2-1, the full variable domain is SQTIHQWPATLVQPVGSPLSLECTVEGTSNPNLYWYRQAAGRGLQLLFYSVGIGQISSEVPQNLSASRPQDRQFILSSKKLLLSDSGFYLCASRTDYNEQFFGPGTRLTVL.

The chain is built from TRBV7-9 and TRBJ1-4, with a weak D call TRBD1 (5 bases). The V gene lost 1 base and the J gene lost 5 bases, with 8 bases spanning the gap. Germline V lookup: CDR1 SEHNR, CDR2 FQNEAQ (reference sequence). CDR3 length: 14 amino acids. As DNA, the CDR3 is TGTGCCAGCAGCTTAGAGACAGTAAATGAAAAACTGTTTTTT. Protein: CASSLETVNEKLFF.

This chain uses TRBV6-5 with TRBJ1-1; no reliable D call. The germline V and J ends were trimmed by 5 bases and 2 bases, with 6 bases remaining between them. Germline CDR1 is MNHEY and CDR2 is SVGAGI. There are 12 residues in the CDR3. This chain's CDR3 is CASSELNTEAFF. As DNA, the CDR3 is TGTGCCAGCAGTGAACTTAACACTGAAGCTTTCTTT.

This clone showed up just once. The chain carries TRBV10-2 and TRBJ1-2; D uncertain. V was trimmed by 9 bases and J by 0 bases, leaving 17 bases between them. Looked up from germline, CDR1 is WSHSY and CDR2 is SAAADI. The CDR3 consists of 15 residues. The CDR3 DNA sequence: TGCGCCAGGGGGTCCAGAGGGATATCTAACTATGGCTACACCTTC. Its translation is CARGSRGISNYGYTF.

The J gene is TRBJ1-5, the V gene TRBV29-1; D may be TRBD1 (5 bases). V shed 5 bases and J shed 5 bases, with 16 bases lying between them. CDR1 SQVTM and CDR2 ANQGSEA come from the germline V gene. The CDR3 has 14 amino acids. The CDR3 loop is CSVMDTEPDQPQHF. The CDR3 coding sequence is TGCAGCGTTATGGACACGGAGCCCGATCAGCCCCAGCATTTT.

V is TRBV19 and J is TRBJ1-1; a weak D match, TRBD1 (5 bases). Germline CDR1 is LNHDA and CDR2 is SQIVND (reference sequence). V was trimmed by 5 bases and J by 3 bases, leaving 13 bases between them. The CDR3 consists of 14 residues. The CDR3 sequence is CASSGRGADTEAFF. The CDR3 DNA is TGTGCCAGTAGTGGCCGCGGGGCTGACACTGAAGCTTTCTTT.

The CDR3 region is CASSEYRAYEQYF. In DNA form, the CDR3 reads TGCGCCAGCAGTGAGTACAGGGCGTACGAGCAGTACTTC. V gene TRBV10-1 combines with J gene TRBJ2-7; maybe TRBD1 (6 bases). Trimming cost V 1 base and J 4 bases, with 8 bases left between them. The CDR3 is 13 amino acids. CDR1 is WNHNN and CDR2 is SYGVQD in the germline V gene (reference sequence).

CDR3 residues: CASGLVDTYEQYF. The CDR3 DNA sequence: TGTGCTAGTGGTTTGGTAGACACCTACGAGCAGTACTTC. The V and J genes are TRBV12-5 and TRBJ2-5; D is unclear. The J call is doubtful: the DNA matches TRBJ2-7 better. Germline V gene data show CDR1 as LGHNT and CDR2 as FRNRAP. The CDR3 covers 13 residues.

This sequence joins TRBV28 and TRBJ1-5, with TRBD1 as a possible D gene (5 bases). V was clipped by 8 bases and J by 4 bases, with 24 bases between them. The CDR3 is made up of 17 amino acids. The germline CDR1 and CDR2 sequences are MDHEN and SYDVKM. The CDR3 sequence: CASGLSNPGQGNQPQHF. The DNA for the CDR3 is TGTGCCAGCGGGTTATCTAACCCCGGGCAGGGAAATCAGCCCCAGCATTTT.

The gene calls are TRBV29-1 and TRBJ1-2; 7 bases map to TRBD1. This CDR3 has 13 residues. V was pared by 7 bases and J by 3 bases, with 8 bases of the junction left unmatched. Germline V CDR1 and CDR2: SQVTM, ANQGSEA. The CDR3 spells CSADTGTDYGYTF. DNA of the CDR3: TGCAGCGCCGATACCGGGACAGACTATGGCTACACCTTC. The full variable domain, completed using reference TRBV29-1 and TRBJ1-2, is SAVISQKPSRDICQRGTSLTIQCQVDSQVTMMFWYRQQPGQSLTLIATANQGSEATYESGFVIDKFPISRPNLTFSTLTVSNMSPEDSSIYLCSADTGTDYGYTFGSGTRLTVV.

The chain employs TRBV7-2 and TRBJ2-7; 13 bases align to TRBD2. In germline, CDR1 is SGHTA, CDR2 FQGNSA. J gave up 1 base and V 4 bases, and 1 base lay outside the gene matches. CDR3 length equals 15 residues. DNA for the CDR3: TGTGCCAGCAGCTGGACTAGCGGGAGTTCCTACGAGCAGTACTTC. This translates into CASSWTSGSSYEQYF.

This rearrangement joins TRBV6-5 to TRBJ1-1; D unclear. Germline CDR1 and CDR2: MNHEY and SVGAGI. This CDR3 is built from 15 residues. Trimming took off 2 bases at V and 5 bases at J, with 15 bases between the two ends. The CDR3 loop is CASSYRAGFRTEAFF. CDR3 DNA: TGTGCCAGCAGTTACCGTGCGGGGTTCCGGACTGAAGCTTTCTTT.

V and J are TRBV27 and TRBJ2-5, with TRBD2 as a possible D gene (7 bases). This CDR3 region has 13 residues. V was trimmed by 9 bases and J by 4 bases, leaving 15 bases between them. CDR1 is MNHEY and CDR2 is SMNVEV in the germline V gene (reference sequence). The CDR3 DNA follows: TGTGCCAGTCGGAAGGGGGGGGCAGAGACCCAGTACTTC. It yields the protein CASRKGGAETQYF.